The entry below describes one T cell receptor beta chain. Per the authors' pipeline: Amplification with reference gene primers provided the estimates of nucleated cell counts. Using immunoSEQ multiplex PCR, the repertoire was profiled, and TCRdb retains in-frame clones only, with some absent. Clone size and the V and J calls come from that table; the DNA yielded D and trimming. The repertoire consists of some 200,000 clones, with 86% occurring once and the leading ten covering about 6%. The data originate from a study of blood T cell repertoires in COVID-19. In the study overall: Both acute and convalescent COVID-19 samples were obtained from the United States, Italy and Spain.

V dropped 4 bases and J dropped 4 bases, with 22 bases sitting between them. Per the germline V gene, CDR1 is SEHNR and CDR2 is FQNEAQ (reference sequence). The CDR3 extends over 17 amino acids. The sample was peripheral blood. The clonotype comes from a man of 80 years or more with acute or convalescent COVID-19. The chain has TRBV7-9 and TRBJ1-2; D is perhaps TRBD1 (5 bases). CDR3 nucleotide sequence: TGTGCCAGCAGCTCCCAAGCCGGGACCGCGGGAGGCTATGGCTACACCTTC. Residues: CASSSQAGTAGGYGYTF.